The next 25 T cell receptor beta chains were all read from a single sample in a study of T-cell memory formation after mild COVID-19. TCRdb re-analysed the 5' RACE reads in MiXCR, keeping a single row per CDR3 protein. This sample carries roughly 340,000 distinct CDR3 sequences, under 25% of them seen once, and the ten largest clones take around a fifth. Sequenced material: PBMCs or a T cell subset sorted from them (not recorded which). These TCRs come from a man between 18 and 35 years old who had mild COVID-19 (a few samples of this study predate the infection). Cell type and time point are not known.

This chain links TRBV7-3 with TRBJ2-5, with D unresolved. The ends were cut back, 0 bases at V and 1 base at J, with 9 bases in the middle. The CDR3 has 15 residues. Germline V gene data show CDR1 as SGHTA and CDR2 as FQGTGA. The CDR3 protein is CASSLTGHLQETQYF. In DNA, the CDR3 is TGTGCCAGCAGCTTAACGGGCCACCTCCAAGAGACCCAGTACTTC.

The chain uses TRBV25-1 and TRBJ1-3; the match to TRBD1 covers 8 bases. V shed 5 bases, J shed 1 base, and the junction held 10 bases outside the gene matches. Germline V lookup: CDR1 MGHDK, CDR2 SYGVNS. CDR3 length: 17 residues. The CDR3 DNA is TGTGCCAGCAGTAAATTGACAGGGGCGCCGTCTGGAAACACCATATATTTT. Residues: CASSKLTGAPSGNTIYF.

V gene TRBV4-1 combines with J gene TRBJ2-7; tentative D call: TRBD1 (5 bases). Germline V CDR1 and CDR2: MGHRA, YSYEKL. There are 15 residues in the CDR3. V was trimmed by 2 bases and J by 2 bases, leaving 13 bases between them. Written as DNA, the CDR3 is TGCGCCAGCAGCCAAACCGCCGACAGAACCTACGAGCAGTACTTC. Residues: CASSQTADRTYEQYF.

The genes are TRBV11-2 and TRBJ2-5; D unresolved. Germline values: CDR1 SGHAT, CDR2 FQNNGV. This CDR3 is built from 11 residues. V gave up 9 bases and J gave up 4 bases, with 9 bases separating them. CDR3 residues: CARIIGETQYF. CDR3 in DNA: TGTGCCAGAATTATCGGAGAGACCCAGTACTTC.

In the case of this clonotype: In this CDR3 the conserved last residue, phenylalanine or tryptophan, is missing, so a read error is likely. No DNA is shown, since the ends of the CDR3 on it are uncertain; the CDR3 is the one TCRdb lists. J is TRBJ1-2 and V is TRBV30; the table's D call, TRBD1, was not checked against the DNA. Germline V gene sequence: CDR1 GTSNPN, CDR2 SVGIG (reference sequence). Inclusive of both ends, the CDR3 amounts to 10 amino acids. The CDR3 spells CAWDRDRAFL.

This clonotype was seen a handful of times. V and J are TRBV18 and TRBJ1-1; no reliable D call. Between the trimmed V and J ends, which lost 3 bases and 2 bases, there was a span of 10 bases. From germline, CDR1 is KGHSH and CDR2 LQKENI. The CDR3 spans 14 residues. CDR3 in amino acids: CASSPFTKNTEAFF. The CDR3 DNA follows: TGTGCCAGCTCACCTTTCACCAAAAACACTGAAGCTTTCTTT. The full variable domain, its missing parts supplied by reference TRBV18 and TRBJ1-1, is NAGVMQNPRHLVRRRGQEARLRCSPMKGHSHVYWYRQLPEEGLKFMVYLQKENIIDESGMPKERFSAEFPKEGPSILRIQQVVRGDSAAYFCASSPFTKNTEAFFGQGTRLTVV.

The rearrangement links TRBV7-9 to TRBJ2-2; D not certain. The CDR3 length is 13 residues. Trimming removed 2 bases from V and 4 bases from J, with 5 bases in between. Germline CDR1 reads SEHNR; CDR2 reads FQNEAQ (reference sequence). This CDR3 is CASSLSVTGELFF. CDR3 bases: TGTGCCAGCAGCTTATCAGTCACCGGGGAGCTGTTTTTT.

The chain links TRBV24-1 to TRBJ2-1; TRBD2 agrees at 7 bases. Germline CDR1 is KGHDR and CDR2 is SFDVKD. V lost 9 bases, J lost 0 bases, and 4 bases stayed unmatched. CDR3 length: 14 residues. CDR3 nucleotides: TGTGCCACCCGACTAGCCCTCTCCTACAATGAGCAGTTCTTC. Its translation: CATRLALSYNEQFF.

The chain couples TRBV10-1 to TRBJ2-5; unclear D gene. V was clipped by 7 bases and J by 5 bases, with 14 bases between them. The CDR3 runs 13 residues. CDR1 and CDR2 (germline): WNHNN, SYGVQD (reference sequence). CDR3 loop: CASTLERLETQYF. CDR3 bases: TGCGCCAGCACCCTAGAGAGGTTGGAGACCCAGTACTTC.

The chain has TRBV6-1 and TRBJ2-7; 9 nucleotides align to TRBD1. The trim removed 8 bases at V and 5 bases at J, leaving 10 bases unmatched. This CDR3 has 14 amino acids. Germline values: CDR1 MNHNS, CDR2 SASEGT. The CDR3 sequence: CASRGSQGAHEQYV. The CDR3 DNA sequence: TGTGCCAGCCGCGGGTCACAGGGGGCCCACGAGCAGTACGTC.

J is TRBJ1-1 and V is TRBV10-3, with D perhaps matching TRBD1 (6 bases). The CDR3 totals 13 residues. Trimming removed 6 bases at V and 7 bases at J, with 15 bases between. In germline, CDR1 is ENHRY, CDR2 SYGVKD. The DNA for the CDR3 is TGTGCCATCAGGGACCGGGGGGGCGTTGAAGCTTTCTTT. Its protein is CAIRDRGGVEAFF.

This chain links TRBV6-1 with TRBJ2-1; D call uncertain. Germline CDR1 MNHNS, CDR2 SASEGT. The CDR3 is made up of 15 amino acids. Trimming removed 6 bases at V and 8 bases at J, with 20 bases between. CDR3 residues: CASRPGVSRLDEQFF. CDR3 coding DNA: TGTGCCAGCAGACCCGGCGTCTCCCGACTTGATGAGCAGTTCTTC.

The chain links TRBV7-3 to TRBJ2-5; the match to TRBD2 covers 7 bases. This CDR3 comprises 15 residues. Germline V gene sequence: CDR1 SGHTA, CDR2 FQGTGA. Germline trimming cut 5 bases from V and 3 bases from J; bases unmatched to any gene: 9. The CDR3 DNA sequence: TGTGCCAGCAGCCCGGACGTAGCGGGTAAAGAGACCCAGTACTTC. Residues: CASSPDVAGKETQYF.

The sample holds a few counts of this clonotype. The chain uses TRBV20-1 and TRBJ2-5; D is undetermined. V gave up 6 bases and J gave up 10 bases, with 12 bases separating them. Germline CDR1 and CDR2: DFQATT and SNEGSKA (reference sequence). CDR3 length: 10 residues. The CDR3 region is CSAPSRDQYF. CDR3 sequence (DNA): TGCAGTGCCCCGTCAAGGGACCAGTACTTC.

The J gene is TRBJ1-2, the V gene TRBV19; D unclear. Germline assignment: CDR1 LNHDA and CDR2 SQIVND (reference sequence). This CDR3 region has 12 residues. With 3 bases removed from V and 4 bases from J, the gap between germline ends came to 6 bases. CDR3 amino acids: CASSIRSYGYTF. CDR3 nucleotides: TGTGCCAGTAGTATCCGGAGCTATGGCTACACCTTC.

This clonotype has only a few counts. CDR3 residues: CASSLSSGGGTDTQYF. CDR3 coding DNA: TGCGCCAGCAGCTTGTCTAGCGGGGGGGGCACAGATACGCAGTATTTT. The rearrangement joins TRBV5-1 to TRBJ2-3; 12 bases agree with TRBD2. The germline V gene encodes CDR1 SGHRS and CDR2 YFSETQ. J lost 1 base, V lost 1 base, and 1 base had no gene match. CDR3 length: 16 residues.

This clonotype turned up a few times. V gene TRBV7-9 combines with J gene TRBJ1-1; the D is unclear. Trimming shortened V by 4 bases and J by 7 bases, and 16 bases separated the two germline ends. The CDR3 contains 14 residues. In germline, CDR1 is SEHNR, CDR2 FQNEAQ (reference sequence). CDR3 in DNA: TGTGCCAGCAGCTACCCGCTGGCCTCGGATGAAGCTTTCTTT. Translated, it gives CASSYPLASDEAFF.

J is TRBJ2-3 and V is TRBV20-1, with D uncertain. The CDR3 has 14 amino acids. Per germline, CDR1 DFQATT and CDR2 SNEGSKA (reference sequence). V gave up 6 bases and J gave up 0 bases, with 13 bases separating them. The chain's CDR3 is CSAPSGVSTDTQYF. Written as DNA, the CDR3 is TGCAGTGCCCCAAGTGGTGTTAGCACAGATACGCAGTATTTT.

The rearrangement uses TRBV9 and TRBJ2-7; TRBD2 might be the D (6 bases). Germline V gene lookup returns CDR1 SGDLS and CDR2 YYNGEE. This CDR3 has 15 residues. Trimming took 1 base from V and 3 from J, leaving 14 bases between them. The CDR3 loop is CASSVWDSQFYEQYF. In nucleotides, the CDR3 is TGTGCCAGCAGCGTATGGGACTCCCAATTCTACGAGCAGTACTTC.

This clonotype appeared a few times. The chain recombines TRBV20-1 with TRBJ1-1; D not resolved. Germline-derived CDR1 and CDR2 are DFQATT and SNEGSKA (reference sequence). Trimming took off 2 bases at V and 1 base at J, with 5 bases between the two ends. CDR3 length equals 12 residues. CDR3 DNA: TGCAGTGCTAGACAGTCGAACACTGAAGCTTTCTTT. It encodes CSARQSNTEAFF.

This chain links TRBV20-1 with TRBJ2-2; the match to TRBD1 covers 7 bases. Germline V gene sequence: CDR1 DFQATT, CDR2 SNEGSKA (reference sequence). This CDR3 has 14 residues. With V trimmed by 0 bases and J by 9 bases, 7 bases remained unmatched. CDR3 residues: CSARDGSTGRELFF. The CDR3, as DNA: TGCAGTGCTAGAGATGGGTCGACAGGGCGGGAGCTGTTTTTT.

A few counts support this clonotype. The chain has TRBV29-1 and TRBJ1-1; D uncertain. In germline, CDR1 is SQVTM, CDR2 ANQGSEA. The CDR3 is made up of 13 amino acids. With 7 bases removed from V and 0 bases from J, the gap between germline ends came to 12 bases. As DNA, the CDR3 is TGCAGCGCACGGGGAGCGCTGAACACTGAAGCTTTCTTT. Amino acid sequence: CSARGALNTEAFF.

The sample holds a few counts of this clonotype. V and J are TRBV27 and TRBJ2-3, with D perhaps given as TRBD1 or TRBD2 (5 bases each). CDR1 and CDR2 (germline): MNHEY, SMNVEV (reference sequence). The CDR3 sequence is 15 residues long. V was clipped by 8 bases and J by 1 base, with 16 bases between them. The CDR3 is CASWDVGPRTDTQYF. CDR3 nucleotide sequence: TGTGCCAGCTGGGACGTGGGACCCCGCACAGATACGCAGTATTTT.

This clonotype occurred a few times. The V and J genes are TRBV29-1 and TRBJ2-7; TRBD2 is a possible D gene (5 bases). CDR1 SQVTM and CDR2 ANQGSEA come from the germline V gene. Deletions cut 1 base from V and 4 bases from J, with 8 bases between. The CDR3 is 12 amino acids. CDR3 sequence (DNA): TGCAGCGTTGAAGGTTCGGGGTACGAGCAGTACTTC. Amino acids: CSVEGSGYEQYF.

This sequence joins TRBV12-3 or TRBV12-4 and TRBJ1-4; D remains unclear. This CDR3 has 15 amino acids. V shed 1 base and J shed 8 bases, with 14 bases lying between them. Here the CDR3 DNA reads TGTGCCAGCAGTTTAGAGTATACCGCTTGGGAAAAACTGTTTTTT. It encodes CASSLEYTAWEKLFF.